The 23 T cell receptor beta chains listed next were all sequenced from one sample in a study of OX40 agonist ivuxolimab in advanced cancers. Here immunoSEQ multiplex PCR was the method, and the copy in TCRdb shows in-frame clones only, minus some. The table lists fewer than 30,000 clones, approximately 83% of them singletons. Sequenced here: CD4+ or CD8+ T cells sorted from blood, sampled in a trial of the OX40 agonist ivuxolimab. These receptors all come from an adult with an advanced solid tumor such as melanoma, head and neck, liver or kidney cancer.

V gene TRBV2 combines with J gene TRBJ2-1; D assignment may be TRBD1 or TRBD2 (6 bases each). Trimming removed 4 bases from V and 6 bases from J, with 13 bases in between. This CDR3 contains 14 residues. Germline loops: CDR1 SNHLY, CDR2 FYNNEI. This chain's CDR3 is CASSVRGASNEQFF. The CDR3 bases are TGTGCCAGCAGTGTAAGGGGGGCCAGCAATGAGCAGTTCTTC.

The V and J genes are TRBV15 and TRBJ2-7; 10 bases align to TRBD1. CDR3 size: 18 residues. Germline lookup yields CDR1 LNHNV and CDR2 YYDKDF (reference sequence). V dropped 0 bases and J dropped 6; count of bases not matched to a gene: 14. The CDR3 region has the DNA TGTGCCACCAGCAGAGATTCAGGCTCATACGGGACAGGGGTCGAGCAGTACTTC. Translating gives CATSRDSGSYGTGVEQYF.

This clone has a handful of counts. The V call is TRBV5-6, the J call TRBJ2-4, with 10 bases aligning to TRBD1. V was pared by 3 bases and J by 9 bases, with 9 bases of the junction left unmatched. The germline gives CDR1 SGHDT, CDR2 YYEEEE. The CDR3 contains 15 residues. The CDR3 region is CASSSTGTGVGIQYF. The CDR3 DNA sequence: TGTGCCAGCAGCTCAACCGGGACAGGGGTTGGCATTCAGTACTTC.

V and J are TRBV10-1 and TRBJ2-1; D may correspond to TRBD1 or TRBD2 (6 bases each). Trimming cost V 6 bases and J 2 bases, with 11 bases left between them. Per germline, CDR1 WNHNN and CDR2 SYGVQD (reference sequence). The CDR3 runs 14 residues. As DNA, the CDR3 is TGCGCCAGCAGGTGGGGGGACACCTACAATGAGCAGTTCTTC. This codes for CASRWGDTYNEQFF.

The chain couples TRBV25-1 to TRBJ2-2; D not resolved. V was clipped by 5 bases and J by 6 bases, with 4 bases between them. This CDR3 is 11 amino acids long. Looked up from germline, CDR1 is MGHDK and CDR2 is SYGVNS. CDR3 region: CASSQPGELFF. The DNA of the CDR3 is TGTGCCAGCAGTCAGCCCGGGGAGCTGTTTTTT.

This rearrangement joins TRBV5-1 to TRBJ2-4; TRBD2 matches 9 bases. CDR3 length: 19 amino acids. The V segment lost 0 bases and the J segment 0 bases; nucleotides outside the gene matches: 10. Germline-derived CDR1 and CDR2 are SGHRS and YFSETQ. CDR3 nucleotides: TGCGCCAGCAGCTTGGCCATAGCGGGGGCACAACTAGCCAAAAACATTCAGTACTTC. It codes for CASSLAIAGAQLAKNIQYF.

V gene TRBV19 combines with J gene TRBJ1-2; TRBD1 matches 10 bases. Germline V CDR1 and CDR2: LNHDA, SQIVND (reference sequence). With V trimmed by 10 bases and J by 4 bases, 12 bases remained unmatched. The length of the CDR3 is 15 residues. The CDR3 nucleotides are TGTGCCACCCAACCCCGGGACAGGGGTGGCTATGGCTACACCTTC. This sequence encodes CATQPRDRGGYGYTF.

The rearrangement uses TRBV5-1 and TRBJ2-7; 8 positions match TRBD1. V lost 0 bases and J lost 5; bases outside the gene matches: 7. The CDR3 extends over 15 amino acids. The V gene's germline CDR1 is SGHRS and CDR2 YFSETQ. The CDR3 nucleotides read TGCGCCAGCAGCTTGGTCCAGGGGGCAGTAAACGAGCAGTACTTC. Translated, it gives CASSLVQGAVNEQYF.

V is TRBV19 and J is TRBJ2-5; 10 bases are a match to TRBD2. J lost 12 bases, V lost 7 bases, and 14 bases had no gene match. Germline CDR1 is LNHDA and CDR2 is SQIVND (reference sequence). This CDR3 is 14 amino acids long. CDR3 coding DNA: TGTGCCAGTACCCTCAGGGCTAGCGGGGGCCATAAGTACTTC. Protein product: CASTLRASGGHKYF.

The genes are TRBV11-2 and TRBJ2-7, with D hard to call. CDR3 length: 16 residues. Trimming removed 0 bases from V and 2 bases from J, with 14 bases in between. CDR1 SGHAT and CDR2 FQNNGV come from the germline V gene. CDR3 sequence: CASSLEASTFPYEQYF. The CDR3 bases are TGTGCCAGCAGCTTAGAGGCCAGCACTTTTCCCTACGAGCAGTACTTC. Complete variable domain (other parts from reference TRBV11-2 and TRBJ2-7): EAGVAQSPRYKIIEKRQSVAFWCNPISGHATLYWYQQILGQGPKLLIQFQNNGVVDDSQLPKDRFSAERLKGVDSTLKIQPAKLEDSAVYLCASSLEASTFPYEQYFGPGTRLTVT.

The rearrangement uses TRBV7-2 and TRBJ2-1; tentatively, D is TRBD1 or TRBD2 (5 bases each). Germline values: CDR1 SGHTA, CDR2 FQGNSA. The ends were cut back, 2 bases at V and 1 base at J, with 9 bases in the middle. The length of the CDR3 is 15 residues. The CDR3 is CASSLQGGSYNEQFF. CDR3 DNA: TGTGCCAGCAGCTTACAGGGCGGGTCCTACAATGAGCAGTTCTTC.

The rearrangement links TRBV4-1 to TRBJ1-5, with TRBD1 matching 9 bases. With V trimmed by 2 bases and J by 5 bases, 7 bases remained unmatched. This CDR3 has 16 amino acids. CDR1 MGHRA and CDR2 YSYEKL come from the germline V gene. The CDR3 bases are TGCGCCAGCAGCCAAAGGACAGGGGACCGCCATCAGCCCCAGCATTTT. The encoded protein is CASSQRTGDRHQPQHF.

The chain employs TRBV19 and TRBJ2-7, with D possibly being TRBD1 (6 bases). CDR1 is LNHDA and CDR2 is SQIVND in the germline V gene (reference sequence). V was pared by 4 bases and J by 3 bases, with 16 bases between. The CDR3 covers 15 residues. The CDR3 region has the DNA TGTGCCAGTAGTACTCGGGACAACCGAGGCTACGAGCAGTACTTC. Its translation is CASSTRDNRGYEQYF.

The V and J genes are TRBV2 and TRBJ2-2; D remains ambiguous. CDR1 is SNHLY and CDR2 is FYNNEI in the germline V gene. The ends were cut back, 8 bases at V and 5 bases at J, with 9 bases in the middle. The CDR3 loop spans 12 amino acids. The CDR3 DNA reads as TGTGCCAGCCGAAGTAGGACCGGGGAGCTGTTTTTT. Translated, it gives CASRSRTGELFF.

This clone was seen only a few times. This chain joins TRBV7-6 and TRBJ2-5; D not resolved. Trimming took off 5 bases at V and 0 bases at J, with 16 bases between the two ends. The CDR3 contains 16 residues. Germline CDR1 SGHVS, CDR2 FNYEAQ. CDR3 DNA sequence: TGTGCCAGCAGCCCCGTGGCCAGACCCGACCAAGAGACCCAGTACTTC. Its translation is CASSPVARPDQETQYF.

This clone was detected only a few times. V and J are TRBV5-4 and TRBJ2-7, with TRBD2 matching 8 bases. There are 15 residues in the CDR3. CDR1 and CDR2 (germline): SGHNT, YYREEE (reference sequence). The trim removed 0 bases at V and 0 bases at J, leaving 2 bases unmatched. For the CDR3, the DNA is TGTGCCAGCAGCTTGGCCAGCGGGGGCTCCTACGAGCAGTACTTC. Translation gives CASSLASGGSYEQYF.

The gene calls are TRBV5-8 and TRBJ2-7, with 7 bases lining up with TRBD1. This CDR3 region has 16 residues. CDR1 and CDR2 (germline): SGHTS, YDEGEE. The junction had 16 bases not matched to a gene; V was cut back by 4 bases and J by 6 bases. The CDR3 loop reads CASSVFFGTVPIEQYF. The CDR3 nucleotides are TGTGCCAGCAGCGTATTCTTCGGGACAGTTCCTATCGAGCAGTACTTC.

Here the CDR3 DNA reads TGTGCCAGCAGTGCTAAATCGCGGGAGCAGTACTTC. This sequence encodes CASSAKSREQYF. The V gene is TRBV2, the J gene TRBJ2-7, with unresolved D. The ends were cut back, 4 bases at V and 7 bases at J, with 11 bases in the middle. In germline, CDR1 is SNHLY, CDR2 FYNNEI. The CDR3 sequence is 12 residues long.

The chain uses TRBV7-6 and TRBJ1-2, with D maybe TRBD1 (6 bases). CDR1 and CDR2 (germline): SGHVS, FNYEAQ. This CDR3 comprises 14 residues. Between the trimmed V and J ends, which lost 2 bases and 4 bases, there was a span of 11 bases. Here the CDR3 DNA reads TGTGCCAGCAGCTTAAATCAGGGGACCTATGGCTACACCTTC. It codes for CASSLNQGTYGYTF.

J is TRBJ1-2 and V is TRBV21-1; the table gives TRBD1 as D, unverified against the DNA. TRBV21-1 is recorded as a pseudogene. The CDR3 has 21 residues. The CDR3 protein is CASWPSGQRPARKEFCYGYTF. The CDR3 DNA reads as TGTGCCAGCTGGCCCTCCGGACAGAGGCCTGCGAGAAAGGAATTTTGCTATGGCTACACCTTC.

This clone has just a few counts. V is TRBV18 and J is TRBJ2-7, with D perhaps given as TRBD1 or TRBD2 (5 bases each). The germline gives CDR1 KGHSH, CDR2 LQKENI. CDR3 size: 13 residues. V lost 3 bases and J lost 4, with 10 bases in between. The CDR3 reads CASSPREIYEQYF. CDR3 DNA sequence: TGTGCCAGCTCACCCAGGGAGATTTACGAGCAGTACTTC.

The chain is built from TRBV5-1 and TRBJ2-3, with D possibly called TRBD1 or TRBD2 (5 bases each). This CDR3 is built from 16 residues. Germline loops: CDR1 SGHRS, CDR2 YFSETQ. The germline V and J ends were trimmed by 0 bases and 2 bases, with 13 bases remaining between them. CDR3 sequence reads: CASSLAPGRVTDTQYF. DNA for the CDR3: TGCGCCAGCAGCTTGGCCCCGGGGCGGGTCACAGATACGCAGTATTTT.

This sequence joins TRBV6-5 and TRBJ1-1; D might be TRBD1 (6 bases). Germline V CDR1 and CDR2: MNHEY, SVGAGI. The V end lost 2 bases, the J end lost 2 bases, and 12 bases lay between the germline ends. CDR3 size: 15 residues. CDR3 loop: CASSYAWGTNTEAFF. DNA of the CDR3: TGTGCCAGCAGTTACGCTTGGGGGACAAACACTGAAGCTTTCTTT.